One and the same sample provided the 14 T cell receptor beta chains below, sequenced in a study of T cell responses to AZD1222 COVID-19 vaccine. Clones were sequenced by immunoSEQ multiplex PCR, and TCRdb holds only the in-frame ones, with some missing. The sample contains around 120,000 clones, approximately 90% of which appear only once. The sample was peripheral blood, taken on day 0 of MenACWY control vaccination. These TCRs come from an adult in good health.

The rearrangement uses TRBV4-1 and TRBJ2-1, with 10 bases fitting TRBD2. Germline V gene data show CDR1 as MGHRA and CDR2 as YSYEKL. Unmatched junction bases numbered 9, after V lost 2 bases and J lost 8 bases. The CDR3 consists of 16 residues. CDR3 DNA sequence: TGCGCCAGCAGCCAAAAGGCTAGCGGGAGTAGCTATGAGCAGTTCTTC. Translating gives CASSQKASGSSYEQFF.

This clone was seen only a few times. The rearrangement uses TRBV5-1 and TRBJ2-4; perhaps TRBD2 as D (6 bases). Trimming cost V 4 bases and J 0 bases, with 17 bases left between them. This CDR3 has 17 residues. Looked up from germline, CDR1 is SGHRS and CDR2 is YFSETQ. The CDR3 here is CASSPRWGDVAKNIQYF. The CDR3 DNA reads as TGCGCCAGCAGCCCTCGTTGGGGGGATGTAGCCAAAAACATTCAGTACTTC.

CDR3 amino acids: CASSESPGQGNTEAFF. CDR3 sequence (DNA): TGTGCCAGCAGTGAAAGCCCGGGACAGGGGAACACTGAAGCTTTCTTT. This sequence joins TRBV6-1 and TRBJ1-1; 9 bases agree with TRBD1. The CDR3 consists of 16 residues. After removal of 2 bases from V and 1 base from J, the junction contained 5 bases not matched to a gene. Per germline, CDR1 MNHNS and CDR2 SASEGT.

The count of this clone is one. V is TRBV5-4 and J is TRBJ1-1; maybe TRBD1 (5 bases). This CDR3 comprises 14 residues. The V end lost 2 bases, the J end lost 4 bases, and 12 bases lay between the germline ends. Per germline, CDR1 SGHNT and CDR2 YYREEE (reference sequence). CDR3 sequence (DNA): TGTGCCAGCAGCTTAGCCGGGACTATCACTGAAGCTTTCTTT. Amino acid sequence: CASSLAGTITEAFF.

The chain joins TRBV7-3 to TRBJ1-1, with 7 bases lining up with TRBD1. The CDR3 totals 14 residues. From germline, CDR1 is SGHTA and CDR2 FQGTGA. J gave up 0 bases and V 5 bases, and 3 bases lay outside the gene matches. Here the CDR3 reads CASSRDSLNTEAFF. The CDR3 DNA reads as TGTGCCAGCAGCCGGGACAGTTTGAACACTGAAGCTTTCTTT.

The CDR3 DNA reads TGCGCCAGCAGCTTTCAAGGGGGAAACACTGAAGCTTTCTTT. Its protein is CASSFQGGNTEAFF. The J gene is TRBJ1-1, the V gene TRBV5-1, with D maybe TRBD1 (6 bases). Per the germline V gene, CDR1 is SGHRS and CDR2 is YFSETQ. Trimming took off 2 bases at V and 2 bases at J, with 10 bases between the two ends. This CDR3 comprises 14 residues.

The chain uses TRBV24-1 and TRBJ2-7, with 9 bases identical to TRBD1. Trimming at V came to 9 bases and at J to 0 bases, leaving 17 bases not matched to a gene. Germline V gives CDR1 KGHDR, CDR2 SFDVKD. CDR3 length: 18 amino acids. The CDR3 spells CATHSPGQGLPPSYEQYF. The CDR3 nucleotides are TGTGCCACCCACTCCCCAGGACAGGGGCTACCACCCTCCTACGAGCAGTACTTC.

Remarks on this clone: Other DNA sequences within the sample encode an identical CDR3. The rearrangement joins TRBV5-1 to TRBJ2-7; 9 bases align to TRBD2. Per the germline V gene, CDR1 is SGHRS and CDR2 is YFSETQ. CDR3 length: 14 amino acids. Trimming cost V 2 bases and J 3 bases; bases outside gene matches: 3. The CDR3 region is CASSFNSGSYEQYF. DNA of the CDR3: TGCGCCAGCAGCTTTAATAGCGGGAGCTACGAGCAGTACTTC. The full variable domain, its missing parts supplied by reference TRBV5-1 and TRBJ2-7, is KAGVTQTPRYLIKTRGQQVTLSCSPISGHRSVSWYQQTPGQGLQFLFEYFSETQRNKGNFPGRFSGRQFSNSRSEMNVSTLELGDSALYLCASSFNSGSYEQYFGPGTRLTVT.

This CDR3 is CASSLATTGGGYTF. CDR3 coding DNA: TGTGCCAGCAGCTTGGCTACAACAGGGGGTGGCTACACCTTC. This chain links TRBV5-6 with TRBJ1-2; 8 bases fit TRBD1. Germline CDR1 SGHDT, CDR2 YYEEEE. The CDR3 extends over 14 amino acids. J was trimmed by 7 bases and V by 0 bases; bases with no gene match: 5. The whole variable domain, remainder taken from reference TRBV5-6 and TRBJ1-2, is DAGVTQSPTHLIKTRGQQVTLRCSPKSGHDTVSWYQQALGQGPQFIFQYYEEEERQRGNFPDRFSGHQFPNYSSELNVNALLLGDSALYLCASSLATTGGGYTFGSGTRLTVV.

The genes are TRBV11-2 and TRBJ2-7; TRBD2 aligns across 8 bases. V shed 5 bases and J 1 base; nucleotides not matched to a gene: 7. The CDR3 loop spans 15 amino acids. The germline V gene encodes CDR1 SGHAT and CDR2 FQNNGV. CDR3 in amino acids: CASSPAGGGSYEQYF. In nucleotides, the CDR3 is TGTGCCAGCAGCCCAGCAGGCGGGGGGTCCTACGAGCAGTACTTC.

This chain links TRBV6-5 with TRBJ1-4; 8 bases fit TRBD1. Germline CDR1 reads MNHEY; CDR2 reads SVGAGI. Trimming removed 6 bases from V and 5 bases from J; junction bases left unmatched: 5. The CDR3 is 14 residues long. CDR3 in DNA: TGTGCCAGCAGGGCGGGACAGGAGAATGAAAAACTGTTTTTT. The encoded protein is CASRAGQENEKLFF.

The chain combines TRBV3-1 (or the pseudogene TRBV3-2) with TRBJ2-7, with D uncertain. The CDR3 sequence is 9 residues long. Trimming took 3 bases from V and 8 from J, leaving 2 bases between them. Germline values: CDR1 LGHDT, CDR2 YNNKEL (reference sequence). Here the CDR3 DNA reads TGTGCCAGCAGCCATAAGCAGTACTTC. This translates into CASSHKQYF.

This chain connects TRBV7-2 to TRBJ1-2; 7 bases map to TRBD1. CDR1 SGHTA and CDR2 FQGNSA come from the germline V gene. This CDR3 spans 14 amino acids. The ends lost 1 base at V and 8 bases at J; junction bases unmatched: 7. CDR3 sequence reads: CASSLDGLQGGYTF. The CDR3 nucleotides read TGTGCCAGCAGCTTAGATGGACTACAGGGGGGCTACACCTTC.

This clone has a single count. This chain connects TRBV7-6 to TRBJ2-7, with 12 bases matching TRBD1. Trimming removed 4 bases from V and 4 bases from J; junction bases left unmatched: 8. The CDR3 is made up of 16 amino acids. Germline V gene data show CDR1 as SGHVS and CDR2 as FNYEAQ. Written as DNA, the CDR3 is TGTGCCAGCAGCTACGGGGGGACAGGGGGCGCTTACGAGCAGTACTTC. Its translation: CASSYGGTGGAYEQYF.